This TCR beta chain came from a study of blood T cell repertoires in COVID-19. Looking at the study overall: Sources were T cells, B-cell-depleted T cells, or PBMCs; the material itself was cDNA or gDNA.

TCRdb's table, derived via immunoSEQ multiplex PCR, lists solely in-frame clones and lacks some. This sample carries over 200,000 clones, 70% to 90% of them seen once, and the ten largest clones take 2% to 3%. In its sample, this clone was seen a few times. The CDR3 loop spans 15 amino acids. The V segment lost 4 bases and the J segment 3 bases; nucleotides outside the gene matches: 6. CDR1 is SGHDT, CDR2 YYEEEE, per germline. This sequence joins TRBV5-6 and TRBJ2-7; 11 bases match TRBD2. The sequence derives from a man aged 25 to 45 with COVID-19, enrolled during active disease. The source material was peripheral blood. CDR3 nucleotides: TGTGCCAGCAGCCCGGGGACTAGCGGTATCTACGAGCAGTACTTC. Translation gives CASSPGTSGIYEQYF.